Below, 20 T cell receptor beta chains from the same sample are listed, as sequenced in a study of CD8 T cells in Susac syndrome. When the RNA was reverse transcribed, random hexamers were used with an input of about 0.5 to 1 ug. TCRdb redid the calling of the immunoSEQ multiplex PCR reads with MiXCR, one entry per CDR3 protein. This table holds 100,000 to 150,000 distinct CDR3 sequences, around 94% found once. Sample: CD8+ T cells from PBMCs. The receptors here all came from a human donor with Susac syndrome.

The chain joins TRBV4-2 to TRBJ2-7, with D perhaps TRBD1 (5 bases). Trimming cost V 0 bases and J 2 bases, with 11 bases left between them. CDR1 and CDR2 from the germline V gene are LGHNA and YNFKEQ. The CDR3 runs to 15 residues. The CDR3 bases are TGTGCCAGCAGCCAAGATTTTGGGGCGACCTACGAGCAGTACTTC. It is translated as CASSQDFGATYEQYF.

The chain couples TRBV12-3 or TRBV12-4 to TRBJ1-1; D not certain. The CDR3 extends over 12 amino acids. Trimming pared 6 bases from V and 5 bases from J, leaving 10 bases between. CDR3 bases: TGTGCCAGCAGCCCAGGAGCGACTGAAGCTTTCTTT. Translating gives CASSPGATEAFF.

The J gene is TRBJ1-5, the V gene TRBV11-2; the D is unclear. Trimming removed 4 bases from V and 0 bases from J, with 4 bases in between. The CDR3 is made up of 13 amino acids. Looked up from germline, CDR1 is SGHAT and CDR2 is FQNNGV. The CDR3 sequence: CASSWGSNQPQHF. The CDR3 DNA is TGTGCCAGCAGCTGGGGTAGCAATCAGCCCCAGCATTTT.

The J gene is TRBJ2-1, the V gene TRBV11-2; TRBD2 matches 9 bases. Germline trimming cut 2 bases from V and 5 bases from J; bases unmatched to any gene: 1. This CDR3 is 14 amino acids long. Germline CDR1 reads SGHAT; CDR2 reads FQNNGV. In DNA, the CDR3 is TGTGCCAGCAGCTTACCTAGCGGGAACAATGAGCAGTTCTTC. Amino acids: CASSLPSGNNEQFF.

The chain has TRBV13 and TRBJ2-1; 7 bases line up with TRBD2. V shed 1 base and J 4 bases; nucleotides not matched to a gene: 4. Germline-derived CDR1 and CDR2 are PRHDT and FYEKMQ (reference sequence). CDR3 size: 15 residues. CDR3 DNA: TGTGCCAGCAGCTTAGAGGGAGGGCCGTACAATGAGCAGTTCTTC. Its translation: CASSLEGGPYNEQFF.

This chain uses TRBV9 with TRBJ2-5; no definite D call. The CDR3 runs 20 residues. Trimming left V 2 bases short and J 5 bases short, with 31 bases between. In germline, CDR1 is SGDLS, CDR2 YYNGEE. The CDR3 DNA is TGTGCCAGCAGCGTCGATTCCAGCGCTCGCAGTGGTACCCGTGGGGAGACCCAGTACTTC. As protein: CASSVDSSARSGTRGETQYF.

The chain links TRBV12-3 or TRBV12-4 to TRBJ2-3, with TRBD2 identical over 9 bases. After removal of 5 bases from V and 5 bases from J, the junction contained 8 bases not matched to a gene. The CDR3 spans 15 residues. CDR3: CASSPPGGGGDTQYF. In DNA, the CDR3 is TGTGCCAGCAGTCCCCCGGGCGGGGGGGGAGATACGCAGTATTTT.

CDR3 DNA: TGTGCCAGCAGCCCGATCGACACCTTACCCTACGAGCAGTACTTC. It is translated as CASSPIDTLPYEQYF. The chain is built from TRBV11-2 and TRBJ2-7; D is uncertain. The CDR3 loop spans 15 amino acids. V was pared by 5 bases and J by 2 bases, with 16 bases between. In germline, CDR1 is SGHAT, CDR2 FQNNGV.

This sequence joins TRBV4-2 and TRBJ1-3; D unclear. With 0 bases removed from V and 3 bases from J, the gap between germline ends came to 9 bases. Per the germline V gene, CDR1 is LGHNA and CDR2 is YNFKEQ. The CDR3 is made up of 15 amino acids. The DNA for the CDR3 is TGTGCCAGCAGCCAAGAAACGGACGGTGGAAACACCATATATTTT. Protein sequence: CASSQETDGGNTIYF.

The chain joins TRBV11-1 to TRBJ2-7, with D maybe TRBD1 (5 bases). This CDR3 contains 16 residues. Germline lookup yields CDR1 SGHAT and CDR2 FQDESV (reference sequence). V gave up 1 base and J gave up 4 bases, with 17 bases separating them. As DNA, the CDR3 is TGTGCCAGCAGCTTAGATACAGGAATCCCCTTGTACGAGCAGTACTTC. It is translated as CASSLDTGIPLYEQYF.

The rearrangement joins TRBV7-2 to TRBJ2-2, with a possible D match to TRBD2 (5 bases). Germline lookup yields CDR1 SGHTA and CDR2 FQGNSA. The CDR3 sequence is 14 residues long. Trimming stripped 1 base from V and 4 bases from J, with 7 bases between. CDR3 in amino acids: CASSLEEATGELFF. The CDR3 DNA reads as TGTGCCAGCAGCTTAGAGGAGGCCACCGGGGAGCTGTTTTTT.

This clonotype is a singleton in its sample. The chain employs TRBV15 and TRBJ1-1; no firm D call. The V and J ends lost 2 bases and 1 base respectively, with 23 bases between them. Germline V lookup: CDR1 LNHNV, CDR2 YYDKDF (reference sequence). This CDR3 spans 19 amino acids. CDR3 region: CATSRPRRAQSHQNTEAFF. CDR3 nucleotide sequence: TGTGCCACCAGCAGACCTCGCCGGGCCCAAAGTCATCAGAACACTGAAGCTTTCTTT.

V gene TRBV6-6 combines with J gene TRBJ2-5; D not resolved. The germline V gene has CDR1 MNHNY and CDR2 SVGAGI (reference sequence). V lost 6 bases, J lost 2 bases, and 7 bases lay in between. The CDR3 length is 12 residues. The CDR3 region is CASSFGQETQYF. CDR3 in DNA: TGTGCCAGCAGCTTCGGACAAGAGACCCAGTACTTC.

J is TRBJ1-1 and V is TRBV19; a weak D match, TRBD1 (5 bases). The CDR3 contains 15 residues. Germline V gene lookup returns CDR1 LNHDA and CDR2 SQIVND (reference sequence). Deletions cut 5 bases from V and 3 bases from J, with 16 bases between. This CDR3 reads CASSPRWGEYTEAFF. The CDR3 region has the DNA TGTGCCAGTAGTCCAAGATGGGGGGAGTACACTGAAGCTTTCTTT.

This chain uses TRBV3-1 with TRBJ2-5; 14 bases map to TRBD2. Germline V gene lookup returns CDR1 LGHDT and CDR2 YNNKEL (reference sequence). Trimming took 0 bases from V and 5 from J; bases not matched to a gene: 5. The CDR3 length is 17 residues. The CDR3 DNA reads as TGTGCCAGCAGCCAAGATGGACTAGCGGGAGGAGTCGAGACCCAGTACTTC. Translated: CASSQDGLAGGVETQYF.

J is TRBJ2-1 and V is TRBV4-1; 9 nucleotides agree with TRBD1. Germline CDR1 MGHRA, CDR2 YSYEKL. This CDR3 contains 14 residues. J gave up 8 bases and V 4 bases, and 6 bases lay outside the gene matches. The CDR3 region is CASSPGTGWYEQFF. CDR3 sequence (DNA): TGCGCCAGCAGCCCCGGGACAGGGTGGTATGAGCAGTTCTTC.

The rearrangement uses TRBV7-2 and TRBJ2-1; D not resolved. From germline, CDR1 is SGHTA and CDR2 FQGNSA. Trimming pared 2 bases from V and 2 bases from J, leaving 10 bases between. This CDR3 spans 15 amino acids. The CDR3 bases are TGTGCCAGCAGCTTATATCCAATTGCCTACAATGAGCAGTTCTTC. Protein: CASSLYPIAYNEQFF. Together with reference TRBV7-2 and TRBJ2-1, the CDR3 gives the full variable domain: GAGVSQSPSNKVTEKGKDVELRCDPISGHTALYWYRQSLGQGLEFLIYFQGNSAPDKSGLPSDRFSAERTGGSVSTLTIQRTQQEDSAVYLCASSLYPIAYNEQFFGPGTRLTVL.

V is TRBV4-2 and J is TRBJ1-4, with D possibly TRBD1 on 5 matching bases. Deletions cut 0 bases from V and 8 bases from J, with 13 bases between. The germline V gene has CDR1 LGHNA and CDR2 YNFKEQ. This CDR3 region has 15 residues. The CDR3 sequence is CASSQDDSSEEKLFF. The DNA of the CDR3 is TGTGCCAGCAGCCAAGATGACAGCTCGGAAGAAAAACTGTTTTTT.

The CDR3 spells CASSQGWQPQHF. The CDR3 nucleotides are TGTGCCAGCAGTCAGGGCTGGCAGCCCCAGCATTTT. The chain joins TRBV28 to TRBJ1-5; maybe TRBD1 (5 bases). V dropped 5 bases and J dropped 7 bases, with 9 bases sitting between them. CDR1 MDHEN and CDR2 SYDVKM come from the germline V gene. This CDR3 contains 12 residues.

The chain joins TRBV4-1 to TRBJ1-2; no reliable D call. Germline loops: CDR1 MGHRA, CDR2 YSYEKL. The CDR3 totals 14 residues. Between the trimmed V and J ends, which lost 2 bases and 7 bases, there was a span of 14 bases. This CDR3 reads CASSQSGPYVGYTF. DNA for the CDR3: TGCGCCAGCAGCCAAAGTGGGCCGTACGTTGGCTACACCTTC.